A selection of T cell receptor beta chains follows, all from one sample in a study of regulatory dendritic cells for organ transplantation. Their cognate antigens are unknown. TCRdb's copy holds only in-frame clones and misses some; the assay was immunoSEQ multiplex PCR. Among roughly 11,000 clones, roughly 89% were seen once, and the ten largest hold 0.45%. What was sequenced was naive CD8+ T cells from blood cultured with dendritic cells. The receptor source for this set is a human donor in good health. Both conserved end residues are part of each CDR3. A D gene is named only where the DNA matches it firmly. Some rows mark clone size as missing; the rest say once, few, many or name a class of expanded clone.

V	D	J	size	CDR3	DNA
TRBV5-4	-	TRBJ2-2	-	CASSLDGPTGELFF	TGTGCCAGCAGCTTGGATGGGCCCACCGGGGAGCTGTTTTTT
TRBV28	-	TRBJ1-1	-	CASSLQNTEAFF	TGTGCCAGCAGTTTACAGAACACTGAAGCTTTCTTT
TRBV27	-	TRBJ2-5	-	CASSRFGETQYF	TGTGCCAGCAGCCGGTTTGGGGAGACCCAGTACTTC
TRBV27	TRBD1	TRBJ1-1	-	CASSSLPTGWNTEAFF	TGTGCCAGCAGTTCGCTACCGACAGGGTGGAACACTGAAGCTTTCTTT
TRBV28	-	TRBJ1-1	-	CASRRHEAFF	TGTGCCAGCAGGCGACATGAAGCTTTCTTT
TRBV4-2	TRBD2	TRBJ2-3	few	CASRTTSGANTQYF	TGTGCCAGCAGGACCACTAGCGGGGCGAATACGCAGTATTTT
TRBV27	TRBD2	TRBJ2-2	-	CASSLTQGLAVGELFF	TGTGCCAGCAGTTTAACCCAGGGACTAGCGGTCGGGGAGCTGTTTTTT
TRBV30	-	TRBJ1-3	-	CAWSFDSSPGNTIYF	TGTGCCTGGAGTTTCGACAGCTCTCCCGGAAACACCATATATTTT
TRBV4-3	-	TRBJ2-5	-	CASSQVHQETQYF	TGCGCCAGCAGCCAAGTCCACCAAGAGACCCAGTACTTC
TRBV7-2	TRBD2	TRBJ2-7	-	CASSLGPGGSSYEQYF	TGTGCCAGCAGCTTAGGTCCCGGCGGGAGCTCCTACGAGCAGTACTTC
TRBV18	-	TRBJ1-6	-	CASSPPGSPLHF	TGTGCCAGCTCACCTCCTGGATCACCCCTCCACTTT
TRBV19	-	TRBJ2-7	-	CATGGARNEQYF	TGTGCCACAGGGGGGGCGAGGAACGAGCAGTACTTC
TRBV11-2	TRBD2	TRBJ2-2	-	CASSLSLAGGTGELFF	TGTGCCAGCAGCTTGTCCCTAGCGGGCGGGACCGGGGAGCTGTTTTTT
TRBV27	-	TRBJ2-7	-	CASSFTGLGEQYF	TGTGCCAGCAGTTTTACAGGGCTGGGGGAGCAGTACTTC
TRBV29-1	TRBD2	TRBJ2-7	-	CSVQGLAYKSGYEQYF	TGCAGCGTACAAGGACTAGCGTATAAATCGGGTTACGAGCAGTACTTC
TRBV7-9	-	TRBJ2-1	-	CASSLKSLPNEQFF	TGTGCCAGCAGCCTCAAAAGTTTACCTAATGAGCAGTTCTTC
TRBV9	-	TRBJ1-3	-	CASSEGVGSSGNTIYF	TGTGCCAGCAGCGAGGGGGTAGGATCCTCTGGAAACACCATATATTTT
TRBV28	-	TRBJ2-7	-	CASSPQVQAYEQYF	TGTGCCAGCAGTCCTCAGGTACAAGCCTACGAGCAGTACTTC
TRBV25-1	TRBD1	TRBJ2-7	few	CASSDLKGQGAYEQYF	TGTGCCAGCAGTGACCTTAAAGGACAGGGAGCTTACGAGCAGTACTTC
TRBV6-1	-	TRBJ1-2	-	CASSEALQEYYGYTF	TGTGCCAGCAGTGAAGCGCTTCAGGAATACTATGGCTACACCTTC
TRBV5-1	TRBD1	TRBJ2-7	-	CASSYGTGSYEQYF	TGCGCCAGCAGCTATGGGACAGGGTCCTACGAGCAGTACTTC
TRBV4-3	-	TRBJ1-1	-	CASSQDVFALGTEAFF	TGCGCCAGCAGCCAAGATGTATTCGCCTTGGGCACTGAAGCTTTCTTT
TRBV9	-	TRBJ2-1	-	CASSVSGVGWNEQFF	TGTGCCAGCAGCGTTTCGGGGGTGGGTTGGAATGAGCAGTTCTTC
TRBV7-9	-	TRBJ2-7	once	CASSLEPREQYF	TGTGCCAGCAGCTTAGAACCTAGGGAGCAGTACTTC
TRBV11-2	-	TRBJ1-1	-	CASSLEIANTEAFF	TGTGCCAGCAGCTTAGAAATCGCGAACACTGAAGCTTTCTTT
TRBV7-9	-	TRBJ1-6	-	CASSTRGAGVNSPLHF	TGTGCCAGCAGCACTAGAGGGGCAGGGGTAAATTCACCCCTCCACTTT
TRBV6-1	-	TRBJ1-1	once	CASSAIYSANTEAFF	TGTGCCAGCAGTGCAATTTACAGCGCCAACACTGAAGCTTTCTTT
TRBV4-1	-	TRBJ2-7	-	CASSQGAGKQYF	TGCGCCAGCAGCCAAGGGGCCGGGAAGCAGTACTTC
TRBV30	TRBD1	TRBJ1-2	-	CAWSVTGTGRYGYTF	TGTGCCTGGAGTGTTACCGGGACAGGACGCTATGGCTACACCTTC
TRBV6-6	-	TRBJ1-6	-	CASSPGGLGSPLHF	TGTGCCAGCAGTCCGGGGGGGCTGGGTTCACCCCTCCACTTT
TRBV11-2	-	TRBJ2-3	-	CASSFSLRRSTDTQYF	TGTGCCAGCAGCTTTTCATTGCGGAGAAGCACAGATACGCAGTATTTT
TRBV7-6	-	TRBJ2-3	-	CASSFTGTPPTTDTQYF	TGTGCCAGCAGCTTCACCGGGACACCACCCACCACAGATACGCAGTATTTT
TRBV19	-	TRBJ1-2	once	CASSMGVGYGYTF	TGTGCCAGTAGTATGGGGGTCGGCTATGGCTACACCTTC
TRBV27	TRBD2	TRBJ2-7	-	CASSLGLAGTYEQYF	TGTGCCAGCAGTTTGGGGCTAGCGGGGACCTACGAGCAGTACTTC
TRBV29-1	-	TRBJ1-2	-	CSVFRSTQPDGYTF	TGCAGCGTTTTTAGGAGTACCCAGCCCGATGGCTACACCTTC
TRBV28	-	TRBJ2-1	-	CASSLLTGGTDEQFF	TGTGCCAGCAGTTTACTGACTGGAGGCACCGATGAGCAGTTCTTC
TRBV30	-	TRBJ2-5	-	CAWSPGNQETQYF	TGTGCCTGGAGCCCCGGCAACCAAGAGACCCAGTACTTC
TRBV25-1	TRBD1	TRBJ1-1	-	CASSGDRDTEAFF	TGTGCCAGCAGTGGAGACAGGGACACTGAAGCTTTCTTT
TRBV28	-	TRBJ1-3	-	CASSLYLPSGNTIYF	TGTGCCAGCAGTTTATATTTGCCGTCTGGAAACACCATATATTTT